A selection of T cell receptor beta chains follows, all from one sample in a study of regulatory T cells in long-lasting Graves disease. TCRdb passed the multiplex PCR reads through MiXCR, listing each CDR3 protein once. The repertoire consists of 400,000 to 500,000 distinct CDR3 sequences, with 12% to 15% occurring once and the leading ten covering roughly 18%. These data also formed part of another study, on T cells in Graves' hyperthyroidism and ophthalmopathy.

The sample in question was peripheral blood mononuclear cells (PBMCs), obtained at new diagnosis, from a patient treated with antithyroid drugs. Source of these receptors: a woman between 50 and 59 years old with Graves disease. Each CDR3 is given with its conserved first and last residue. The order of the fields is D gene, J gene, V gene, clone size, CDR3 DNA, CDR3 protein. The D gene is left open where the match is weak. Only some rows state a clone size, as once, few, many or a class for expanded clones.

D: -; J: TRBJ2-7; V: TRBV28; size: many; DNA: TGTGCCAGCAGTTTGGGGGCGGGACACTCCTACGAGCAGTACTTC; CDR3: CASSLGAGHSYEQYF
D: -; J: TRBJ1-4; V: TRBV18; size: -; DNA: TGTGCCAGCTCACCACACACGGATGAAAAACTGGTTTTT; CDR3: CASSPHTDEKLVF
D: TRBD1; J: TRBJ2-5; V: TRBV25-1; size: -; DNA: TGTGCCAGCAGCGGACAGGGGATCCAAGAGACCCAGTACTTC; CDR3: CASSGQGIQETQYF
D: -; J: TRBJ2-7; V: TRBV7-9; size: many; DNA: TGTGCCAGCAGCTCCCGCGGAAGACAGGGAGGGTACGAGCAGTACTTC; CDR3: CASSSRGRQGGYEQYF
D: TRBD2; J: TRBJ2-3; V: TRBV29-1; size: many; DNA: TGCAGCACCCGGACTAGCGGGAGTGCAGATACGCAGTATTTT; CDR3: CSTRTSGSADTQYF
D: -; J: TRBJ2-1; V: TRBV24-1; size: -; DNA: TGTGCCACCAGTGTCGGGACCCGCCGCCTCGGGGATGAGCAGTTCTTC; CDR3: CATSVGTRRLGDEQFF
D: -; J: TRBJ2-7; V: TRBV6-2/TRBV6-3; size: -; DNA: TGTGCCAGCAGTTACGGCGCAAGGGACCCCCCGGGGGAGCAGTACTTC; CDR3: CASSYGARDPPGEQYF
D: TRBD1; J: TRBJ1-3; V: TRBV9; size: -; DNA: TGTGCCAGCAGCAGACAGGGTGGCGGAAACACCATATATTTT; CDR3: CASSRQGGGNTIYF
D: TRBD2; J: TRBJ2-7; V: TRBV4-2; size: few; DNA: TGTGCCAGCAGCCAAGTTGCGGGGTTTGCGGGAGTTTTGTACGAGCAGTACTTC; CDR3: CASSQVAGFAGVLYEQYF
D: -; J: TRBJ1-1; V: TRBV12-5; size: many; DNA: TGTGCTACGAAATCAGGGACGGACACTGAAGCTTTCTTT; CDR3: CATKSGTDTEAFF
D: TRBD2; J: TRBJ2-5; V: TRBV6-5; size: many; DNA: TGTGCCAGCAGTTCCCTAGCGGGAAGAGAGACCCAGTACTTC; CDR3: CASSSLAGRETQYF
D: -; J: TRBJ1-1; V: TRBV2; size: many; DNA: TGTGCCAGCGGAAGGTCGAACACTGAAGCTTTCTTT; CDR3: CASGRSNTEAFF
D: -; J: TRBJ1-4; V: TRBV30; size: few; DNA: TGTGCCTGGAGTGTCCGCTCCTTCGTGCTTAATGAAAAACTGTTTTTT; CDR3: CAWSVRSFVLNEKLFF
D: TRBD1; J: TRBJ2-1; V: TRBV7-2; size: many; DNA: TGTGCCAGCAGCTTAGTGGGACAGGGGGACAATGAGCAGTTCTTC; CDR3: CASSLVGQGDNEQFF
D: TRBD2; J: TRBJ2-1; V: TRBV10-3; size: few; DNA: TGTGCCAGCGCGGCTAGCGGGAGAAATGAGCAGTTCTTC; CDR3: CASAASGRNEQFF
D: TRBD1; J: TRBJ2-3; V: TRBV6-1; size: many; DNA: TGTGCCAGCAGTCCCGGACAGGCAGTCACAGATACGCAGTATTTT; CDR3: CASSPGQAVTDTQYF
D: TRBD2; J: TRBJ2-2; V: TRBV3-1; size: many; DNA: TGTGCCAGCAGCCAAGGGACTAGCACGAACACCGGGGAGCTGTTTTTT; CDR3: CASSQGTSTNTGELFF
D: -; J: TRBJ1-4; V: TRBV18; size: -; DNA: TGTGCCAGCTCCCGAGGGGCGCGGGATGAAAAACTGCTTTTT; CDR3: CASSRGARDEKLLF
D: -; J: TRBJ2-1; V: TRBV12-3/TRBV12-4; size: many; DNA: TGTGCCAGCAGTTTCACCGGGAGCCCCCTGTACAATGAGCAGTTCTTC; CDR3: CASSFTGSPLYNEQFF
D: -; J: TRBJ1-3; V: TRBV3-1; size: few; DNA: TGTGCCAGCAGCCAAGATCGAGGAAAGGGCTCTGGAAACACCATATATTTT; CDR3: CASSQDRGKGSGNTIYF
D: -; J: TRBJ2-3; V: TRBV19; size: -; DNA: TGTGCCAGTAGTCCCGGGAGTGACACAGATACGCAGTATTTT; CDR3: CASSPGSDTDTQYF
D: -; J: TRBJ2-7; V: TRBV28; size: many; DNA: TGTGCCAGCAGTTTCCCTCCAGGACGCAGGGGAGGATCCTACGAGCAGTACTTC; CDR3: CASSFPPGRRGGSYEQYF
D: TRBD1; J: TRBJ2-7; V: TRBV9; size: -; DNA: TGTGCCAGCAGCGGCGGGACAGGGGTGGGCTACGAGCACTACTTC; CDR3: CASSGGTGVGYEHYF
D: TRBD2; J: TRBJ2-5; V: TRBV30; size: many; DNA: TGTGCCTGGAAGGGAGGGGAGACCCAGTACTTC; CDR3: CAWKGGETQYF
D: -; J: TRBJ1-6; V: TRBV6-2/TRBV6-3; size: -; DNA: TGTGCCAGCAGTTACAGGGGTAATTCACCCCTCCACTTT; CDR3: CASSYRGNSPLHF
D: TRBD2; J: TRBJ2-6; V: TRBV2; size: many; DNA: TGTGCCAGCAGTGCGAGACTAGCGGGAGCCGGGGCCAACGTCCTGACTTTC; CDR3: CASSARLAGAGANVLTF
D: TRBD2; J: TRBJ2-3; V: TRBV3-1; size: many; DNA: TGTGCCAGCAGCCAACCAGGACTAGCGGGATCAGATACGCAGTATTTT; CDR3: CASSQPGLAGSDTQYF
D: -; J: TRBJ2-7; V: TRBV28; size: many; DNA: TGTGCCAGCAGTTTATTGGGCAGGGGACGTGCCACGAGGGAGCAGTACTTC; CDR3: CASSLLGRGRATREQYF
D: -; J: TRBJ1-6; V: TRBV2; size: many; DNA: TGTGCCAGCAGTGAAAGGGGCAGGGGTGGGAATTCACCCCTCCACTTT; CDR3: CASSERGRGGNSPLHF
D: -; J: TRBJ1-6; V: TRBV28; size: -; DNA: TGTGCCGGAGGTTCACCCCTCCACTTT; CDR3: CAGGSPLHF
D: TRBD1; J: TRBJ1-5; V: TRBV4-1; size: many; DNA: TGCGCCAGCAGCCAAGTCGACAGGGACGATCAGCCCCAGCATTTT; CDR3: CASSQVDRDDQPQHF
D: -; J: TRBJ2-7; V: TRBV12-5; size: many; DNA: TGTGCTAGTGGTTCTGACAGCCCGGCGGGGTACGAGCAGTACTTC; CDR3: CASGSDSPAGYEQYF
D: TRBD2; J: TRBJ2-2; V: TRBV9; size: -; DNA: TGTGCCAGCAGCGGATTTAGCGGGAGAGGGACCGGGGAGCTGTTTTTT; CDR3: CASSGFSGRGTGELFF
D: TRBD2; J: TRBJ2-3; V: TRBV5-8; size: -; DNA: TGTGCCAGCAGACCAGCGGGAGCGGGAGGCACTAGCACAGATACGCAGTATTTT; CDR3: CASRPAGAGGTSTDTQYF
D: TRBD2; J: TRBJ2-3; V: TRBV7-8; size: many; DNA: TGTGCCAGCAACCAAAACCGGACTAGCGGCCGCACAGATACGCAGTATTTT; CDR3: CASNQNRTSGRTDTQYF
D: -; J: TRBJ2-2; V: TRBV2; size: many; DNA: TGTGCCAGCCGCTCACAGGTGATGGGCACCGGGGAGCTGTTTTTT; CDR3: CASRSQVMGTGELFF
D: TRBD1; J: TRBJ1-5; V: TRBV28; size: -; DNA: TGTGCCAGCAGTTTATATAGGGGGCAGGTCAATCAGCCCCAGCATTTT; CDR3: CASSLYRGQVNQPQHF
D: -; J: TRBJ2-2; V: TRBV2; size: many; DNA: TGTGCCAGCAGTGAACTCGGCAGGCAAGGCGGGGAGCTGTTTTTT; CDR3: CASSELGRQGGELFF
D: -; J: TRBJ2-1; V: TRBV6-5; size: few; DNA: TGTGCCAGCAGTTACTGGGGGTATGAGCAGTTCTTC; CDR3: CASSYWGYEQFF
D: -; J: TRBJ2-2; V: TRBV9; size: few; DNA: TGTGCCAGCAGCGTAGCCCAAGGACTACTAAACACCGGGGAGCTGTTTTTT; CDR3: CASSVAQGLLNTGELFF
D: TRBD2; J: TRBJ2-3; V: TRBV7-3; size: many; DNA: TGTGCCAGCAGCGCCCGGGGGGAGACAGATACGCAGTATTTT; CDR3: CASSARGETDTQYF
D: TRBD2; J: TRBJ2-1; V: TRBV11-2; size: -; DNA: TGTGCCAGCAGCCTCACACTCCGGACTAGCGGTACCTACAATGAGCAGTTCTTC; CDR3: CASSLTLRTSGTYNEQFF
D: TRBD2; J: TRBJ2-3; V: TRBV6-1; size: -; DNA: TGTGCCAGCAGTGCCGGGACTAGCGGGAGGCCTAGCACAGATACGCAGTATTTT; CDR3: CASSAGTSGRPSTDTQYF
D: -; J: TRBJ2-7; V: TRBV14; size: few; DNA: TGTGCCAGCAGCCAAGGAGGGATGCAGTACTTC; CDR3: CASSQGGMQYF
D: -; J: TRBJ1-2; V: TRBV30; size: few; DNA: TGTGCCTGGACCCCCGGGGGGGGTGGCTACACCTTC; CDR3: CAWTPGGGGYTF
D: TRBD2; J: TRBJ2-7; V: TRBV5-1; size: -; DNA: TGCGCCAGCAGACTCGGGACTAGCGGGACCTCCTACGAGCAGTACTTC; CDR3: CASRLGTSGTSYEQYF
D: -; J: TRBJ1-5; V: TRBV2; size: many; DNA: TGTGCCAGCATGGGGACGGGAACATATAGCAATCAGCCCCAGCATTTT; CDR3: CASMGTGTYSNQPQHF
D: -; J: TRBJ2-3; V: TRBV7-9; size: -; DNA: TGTGCCAGCAGCTTAAGAGCCCCGAGCACAGATACGCAGTATTTT; CDR3: CASSLRAPSTDTQYF
D: TRBD2; J: TRBJ2-1; V: TRBV6-1; size: few; DNA: TGTGCCAGCAGGAGCTGGACTAGCGGTACCAACAATGAGCAGTTCTTC; CDR3: CASRSWTSGTNNEQFF
D: -; J: TRBJ1-1; V: TRBV7-9; size: few; DNA: TGTGCCAGCAGCTTAGGGGGTGGAGGGGCGATTTTGGCTTTCTTT; CDR3: CASSLGGGGAILAFF
D: TRBD1; J: TRBJ2-3; V: TRBV7-9; size: -; DNA: TGTGCCAGCAGCCCGGCGGTCTACAGGGGGACAGATACGCAGTATTTT; CDR3: CASSPAVYRGTDTQYF
D: -; J: TRBJ1-1; V: TRBV7-6; size: many; DNA: TGTGCCAGCAGCTCCACCGCGGACAGAGCAGCTTTCTTT; CDR3: CASSSTADRAAFF
D: TRBD2; J: TRBJ2-1; V: TRBV24-1; size: many; DNA: TGTGCCACCAGTGATTCTAGCGGAAACTACTACAATGAGCAGTTCTTC; CDR3: CATSDSSGNYYNEQFF
D: TRBD2; J: TRBJ2-5; V: TRBV5-5; size: many; DNA: TGTGCCAGCAGCTTTTCTAGCGGTATCCAAGAGACCCAGTACTTC; CDR3: CASSFSSGIQETQYF
D: TRBD2; J: TRBJ2-2; V: TRBV20-1; size: -; DNA: TGCAGTCCTCTAGCGGGAGGTGGCGTTGTTGTCGCCGGGGAGCTGTTTTTT; CDR3: CSPLAGGGVVVAGELFF
D: -; J: TRBJ2-1; V: TRBV18; size: few; DNA: TGTGCCAGCTCACCACCGGGCAGAGGGGGCTCCTACAATGAGCAGTTCTTC; CDR3: CASSPPGRGGSYNEQFF
D: TRBD2; J: TRBJ2-1; V: TRBV4-1; size: -; DNA: TGCGCCAGCAGCCAAGATCTAGCGGGAGGGAATGAGCAGTTCTTC; CDR3: CASSQDLAGGNEQFF
D: TRBD2; J: TRBJ2-1; V: TRBV28; size: few; DNA: TGTGCCAGCAGGAAACTAGCGGACAATGAGCAGTTCTTC; CDR3: CASRKLADNEQFF
D: TRBD1; J: TRBJ2-1; V: TRBV18; size: -; DNA: TGTGCCAGCTCACCCGTCGGGACAGCTAACAATGAGCAGTTCTTC; CDR3: CASSPVGTANNEQFF
D: TRBD2; J: TRBJ2-3; V: TRBV20-1; size: many; DNA: TGCAGTGCCCGACCCCGACTCGCGGGAGGGATAGATACGCAGTATTTT; CDR3: CSARPRLAGGIDTQYF